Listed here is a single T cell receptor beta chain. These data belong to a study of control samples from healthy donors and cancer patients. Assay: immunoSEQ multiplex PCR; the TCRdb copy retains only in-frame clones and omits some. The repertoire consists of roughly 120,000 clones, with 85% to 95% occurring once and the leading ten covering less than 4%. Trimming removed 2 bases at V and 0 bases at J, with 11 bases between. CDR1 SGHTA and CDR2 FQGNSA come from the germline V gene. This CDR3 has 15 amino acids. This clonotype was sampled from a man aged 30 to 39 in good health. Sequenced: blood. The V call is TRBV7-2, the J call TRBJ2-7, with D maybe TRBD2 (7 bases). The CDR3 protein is CASSLRGASSYEQYF. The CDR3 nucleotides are TGTGCCAGCAGCTTACGGGGGGCCTCCTCCTACGAGCAGTACTTC.